This T cell receptor beta chain was identified during a study of cytomegalovirus exposure and HLA in healthy donors. For the study at large: A prior study identified just under 120 million unique TCR beta sequences from about 179 million T cells.

The J segment lost 6 bases and the V segment lost 8 bases, leaving 9 bases of the junction unmatched. The CDR3 covers 14 residues. Germline CDR1 is MNHEY and CDR2 is SMNVEV (reference sequence). PCR employed 60 Vbeta and 13 Jbeta primers. This table comes from immunoSEQ multiplex PCR, and its TCRdb copy is limited to in-frame clones, with some not included. Altogether about 130,000 clones are present, 60% to 75% being singletons, with the ten largest covering approximately 5%. These donors, healthy bone marrow donors, were studied. This TCR derives from a woman aged 45 to 65 in good health and CMV-seropositive. The rearrangement links TRBV27 to TRBJ2-7; 11 nucleotides match TRBD2. The sample comprised PBMCs. CDR3: CASASLAGGCEQYF. Written as DNA, the CDR3 is TGTGCCAGCGCCAGCCTAGCGGGGGGCTGCGAGCAGTACTTC.